The 21 T cell receptor beta chains in this list originate from one sample, sequenced in a study of shared clonotypes between healthy human individuals. Clones were read by immunoSEQ multiplex PCR, and TCRdb kept only the in-frame ones, dropping some. The sample lists 2 million to 2.5 million clones, 95% occurring once. Input material: naive CD4+ T cells sorted from blood. Subset denoted: CD45RA+ positively selected. The receptors were sampled from a man younger than 35 in good health.

The chain combines TRBV2 with TRBJ1-1, with 10 bases identical to TRBD1. V was clipped by 7 bases and J by 5 bases; unmatched bases: 4. The CDR3 extends over 13 amino acids. Germline V gene lookup returns CDR1 SNHLY and CDR2 FYNNEI. The CDR3 loop reads CASMGDRGTEAFF. The CDR3 coding sequence is TGTGCCAGCATGGGGGACAGGGGTACTGAAGCTTTCTTT.

V and J are TRBV5-1 and TRBJ2-3; 10 bases align to TRBD1. Germline V lookup: CDR1 SGHRS, CDR2 YFSETQ. J lost 2 bases, V lost 4 bases, and 7 bases had no gene match. The CDR3 spans 16 residues. The CDR3 DNA sequence: TGCGCCAGCAGCCCCGGGGACAGGGGCTTCACAGATACGCAGTATTTT. Translation gives CASSPGDRGFTDTQYF.

As for this clone: The identical CDR3 is also encoded by other nucleotide sequences in the sample. This chain uses TRBV7-9 with TRBJ2-1; 9 bases fit TRBD2. J gave up 7 bases and V 1 base, and 8 bases lay outside the gene matches. CDR1 is SEHNR, CDR2 FQNEAQ, per germline (reference sequence). This CDR3 has 16 amino acids. DNA for the CDR3: TGTGCCAGCAGCTTAGGTCAAGGTAGCGGGAGAAATGAGCAGTTCTTC. Amino acid sequence: CASSLGQGSGRNEQFF.

For the CDR3, the DNA is TGTGCCAGCAGTTTTAAGGGGAACGAGCAGTACTTC. Its translation: CASSFKGNEQYF. The chain is built from TRBV6-5 and TRBJ2-7; possibly TRBD1 for D (5 bases). Trimming took 4 bases from V and 5 from J, leaving 9 bases between them. Germline CDR1 and CDR2: MNHEY and SVGAGI. The length of the CDR3 is 12 residues.

The gene calls are TRBV11-3 and TRBJ2-3; D might be TRBD1 or TRBD2, each matching 5 bases. The CDR3 is made up of 12 amino acids. The V end lost 4 bases, the J end lost 10 bases, and 12 bases lay between the germline ends. Germline CDR1 reads SGHNT; CDR2 reads YENEEA. The CDR3 region has the DNA TGTGCCAGCAGCTCGGGACCCCAGTCGCAGTATTTT. Its translation is CASSSGPQSQYF.

The rearrangement joins TRBV6-6 to TRBJ2-7, with TRBD1 matching over 9 bases. This CDR3 has 16 residues. In germline, CDR1 is MNHNY, CDR2 SVGAGI (reference sequence). After removal of 7 bases from V and 1 base from J, the junction contained 11 bases not matched to a gene. The CDR3 region is CASKKSGTGQSYEQYF. The CDR3, as DNA: TGTGCCAGCAAAAAAAGTGGGACAGGGCAGTCCTACGAGCAGTACTTC.

The gene calls are TRBV20-1 and TRBJ2-7; D gene ambiguous. Germline V gene data show CDR1 as DFQATT and CDR2 as SNEGSKA (reference sequence). The CDR3 sequence is 10 residues long. The V end was cut by 3 bases, the J end by 9 bases, with 9 bases between. CDR3 protein: CSARLQGQYF. CDR3 coding DNA: TGCAGTGCTAGGCTCCAAGGGCAGTACTTC.

With regard to this clone: Other nucleotide sequences in the sample specify the same CDR3. The chain combines TRBV14 with TRBJ1-1; D unclear. The CDR3 is 13 residues long. Trimming stripped 0 bases from V and 4 bases from J, with 6 bases between. The germline CDR1 and CDR2 sequences are SGHDN and FVKESK. The CDR3 loop reads CASSQDLVTEAFF. CDR3 coding DNA: TGTGCCAGCAGCCAAGATTTGGTCACTGAAGCTTTCTTT.

The chain couples TRBV10-3 to TRBJ2-1; the D is unclear. Per the germline V gene, CDR1 is ENHRY and CDR2 is SYGVKD. Between the trimmed V and J ends, which lost 4 bases and 4 bases, there was a span of 14 bases. This CDR3 comprises 15 residues. CDR3 residues: CAISAGDLIYNEQFF. CDR3 bases: TGTGCCATCAGTGCGGGTGATCTAATTTACAATGAGCAGTTCTTC.

CDR3 amino acids: CASSKLDSSYNEQFF. The CDR3 DNA reads TGTGCCAGCAGTAAACTCGACAGCTCCTACAATGAGCAGTTCTTC. The J gene is TRBJ2-1, the V gene TRBV25-1, with D possibly being TRBD1 (5 bases). The CDR3 spans 15 residues. CDR1 and CDR2 (germline): MGHDK, SYGVNS. Trimming shortened V by 5 bases and J by 0 bases, and 11 bases separated the two germline ends.

The J gene is TRBJ2-5, the V gene TRBV10-3; D is ambiguous. The DNA matches TRBJ2-7 better at its end, which makes the J call doubtful. CDR3 length: 13 residues. In germline, CDR1 is ENHRY, CDR2 SYGVKD. The CDR3 here is CAISVQPTYEQYF. The CDR3 coding sequence is TGTGCCATCAGTGTCCAACCGACCTACGAGCAGTACTTC.

This chain uses TRBV5-1 with TRBJ1-3; D gene uncertain. The CDR3 is 15 amino acids. Germline assignment: CDR1 SGHRS and CDR2 YFSETQ. Trimming took off 4 bases at V and 0 bases at J, with 11 bases between the two ends. CDR3 protein: CASSGSGSSGNTIYF. In DNA, the CDR3 is TGCGCCAGCAGCGGGTCCGGGAGCTCTGGAAACACCATATATTTT.

J is TRBJ2-5 and V is TRBV6-6, with D possibly called TRBD1 or TRBD2 (5 bases each). The CDR3 is made up of 14 amino acids. The ends were cut back, 4 bases at V and 1 base at J, with 10 bases in the middle. The germline gives CDR1 MNHNY, CDR2 SVGAGI (reference sequence). The CDR3 nucleotides are TGTGCCAGCAGTTTCTCCGGGACCCAAGAGACCCAGTACTTC. As protein: CASSFSGTQETQYF.

The V and J genes are TRBV19 and TRBJ2-7; TRBD1 agrees at 7 bases. V dropped 4 bases and J dropped 0; count of bases not matched to a gene: 9. CDR3 size: 16 residues. Germline CDR1 and CDR2: LNHDA and SQIVND (reference sequence). CDR3 region: CASSRAGTAHSYEQYF. CDR3 nucleotide sequence: TGTGCCAGTAGTAGAGCCGGGACAGCTCACTCCTACGAGCAGTACTTC.

V and J are TRBV5-5 and TRBJ2-7, with D possibly being TRBD1 (5 bases). The germline V gene has CDR1 SGHKS and CDR2 YYEKEE (reference sequence). The CDR3 has 16 residues. V was cut by 0 bases and J by 4 bases, with 17 bases left in between. In DNA, the CDR3 is TGTGCCAGCAGCTTGGCGGCAGGGATCACGATGTACGAGCAGTACTTC. This translates into CASSLAAGITMYEQYF.

The V gene is TRBV10-1, the J gene TRBJ2-2; no firm D call. The CDR3 length is 13 residues. Germline V gene data show CDR1 as WNHNN and CDR2 as SYGVQD (reference sequence). Trimming took 3 bases from V and 2 from J, leaving 4 bases between them. CDR3 in DNA: TGCGCCAGCAGTGACTTTAACACCGGGGAGCTGTTTTTT. The encoded protein is CASSDFNTGELFF.

The V and J genes are TRBV6-6 and TRBJ2-1, with D perhaps matching TRBD2 (7 bases). Trimming took off 2 bases at V and 6 bases at J, with 17 bases between the two ends. This CDR3 comprises 16 residues. The V gene's germline CDR1 is MNHNY and CDR2 SVGAGI (reference sequence). CDR3 DNA: TGTGCCAGCAGTTACGAGGCGGGAGCAGGGGCCAATGAGCAGTTCTTC. Translating gives CASSYEAGAGANEQFF.

The V and J genes are TRBV7-9 and TRBJ2-7; tentatively, D is TRBD2 (5 bases). V was trimmed by 2 bases and J by 13 bases, leaving 21 bases between them. The CDR3 extends over 14 amino acids. Per germline, CDR1 SEHNR and CDR2 FQNEAQ (reference sequence). CDR3 region: CASSLKNEGATFYF. In DNA, the CDR3 is TGTGCCAGCAGCTTAAAAAACGAGGGTGCCACCTTCTACTTC.

Only one count was recorded for this clone. In the same sample, other DNA sequences code for this CDR3. V is TRBV20-1 and J is TRBJ2-5; possibly TRBD2 for D (6 bases). The V gene lost 3 bases and the J gene lost 5 bases, with 7 bases spanning the gap. The CDR3 runs to 11 residues. Germline V gene lookup returns CDR1 DFQATT and CDR2 SNEGSKA (reference sequence). This CDR3 is CSASLAETQYF. The CDR3 coding sequence is TGCAGTGCTAGTCTAGCGGAGACCCAGTACTTC.

The rearrangement uses TRBV28 and TRBJ2-7, with 8 bases aligning to TRBD1. After removal of 8 bases from V and 1 base from J, the junction contained 10 bases not matched to a gene. The CDR3 is made up of 15 amino acids. Germline V CDR1 and CDR2: MDHEN, SYDVKM. In DNA, the CDR3 is TGTGCCAGCTTTCCAGGGGGCGCTGAGTCCTACGAGCAGTACTTC. This codes for CASFPGGAESYEQYF.

CDR3 amino acids: CAWSVSGMQAAQFF. For the CDR3, the DNA is TGTGCCTGGAGTGTTTCAGGAATGCAAGCTGCACAGTTCTTC. The rearrangement links TRBV30 to TRBJ2-1, with D unclear. With 0 bases removed from V and 13 bases from J, the gap between germline ends came to 19 bases. This CDR3 comprises 14 residues. The germline V gene encodes CDR1 GTSNPN and CDR2 SVGIG (reference sequence).